This TCR beta chain was captured by sequencing in a study of cytomegalovirus exposure and HLA in healthy donors. About this clone itself: Its target is not known.

Germline values: CDR1 GTSNPN, CDR2 SVGIG (reference sequence). V was trimmed by 0 bases and J by 5 bases, leaving 22 bases between them. The CDR3 is 17 residues long. The PCR used 60 Vbeta and 13 Jbeta primers. Here immunoSEQ multiplex PCR was the method, and the copy in TCRdb shows in-frame clones only, minus some. The table lists 63,000 or so clones, roughly 70% of them singletons, with around 5.4% in the top ten. Whole-study findings and limits: Within an earlier analysis, most TCR beta V segments proved productive either about 87% or about 30% of the time.

Sequenced material: PBMCs. The chain joins TRBV30 to TRBJ2-5; D may be TRBD2 (7 bases). This receptor was identified in a man in his fifties or sixties in good health and CMV-seronegative. The CDR3 protein is CAWSVLKGGLFRETQYF. CDR3 DNA sequence: TGTGCCTGGAGTGTCCTGAAGGGGGGGCTCTTTCGGGAGACCCAGTACTTC. The variable domain in full, with the rest retrieved from reference TRBV30 and TRBJ2-5, is SQTIHQWPATLVQPVGSPLSLECTVEGTSNPNLYWYRQAAGRGLQLLFYSVGIGQISSEVPQNLSASRPQDRQFILSSKKLLLSDSGFYLCAWSVLKGGLFRETQYFGPGTRLLVL.